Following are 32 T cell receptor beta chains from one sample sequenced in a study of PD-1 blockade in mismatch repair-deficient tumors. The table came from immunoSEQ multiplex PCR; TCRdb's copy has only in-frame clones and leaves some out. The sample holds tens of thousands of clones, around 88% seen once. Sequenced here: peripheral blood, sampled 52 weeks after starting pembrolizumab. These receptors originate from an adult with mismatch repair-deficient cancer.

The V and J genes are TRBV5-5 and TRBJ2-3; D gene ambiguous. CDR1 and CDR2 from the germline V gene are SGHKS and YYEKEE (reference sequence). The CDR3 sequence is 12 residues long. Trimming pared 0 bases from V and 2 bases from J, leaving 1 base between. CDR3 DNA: TGTGCCAGCAGCTTGGACACAGATACGCAGTATTTT. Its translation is CASSLDTDTQYF.

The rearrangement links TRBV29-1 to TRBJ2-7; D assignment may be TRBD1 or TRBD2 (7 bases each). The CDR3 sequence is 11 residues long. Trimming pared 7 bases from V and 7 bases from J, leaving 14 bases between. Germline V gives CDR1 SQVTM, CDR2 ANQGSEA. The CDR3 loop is CSAQGGDEQYF. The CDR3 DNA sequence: TGCAGCGCCCAGGGGGGGGATGAGCAGTACTTC.

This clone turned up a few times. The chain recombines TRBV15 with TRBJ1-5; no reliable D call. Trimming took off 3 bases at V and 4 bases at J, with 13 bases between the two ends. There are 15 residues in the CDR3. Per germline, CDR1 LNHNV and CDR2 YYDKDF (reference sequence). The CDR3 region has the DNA TGTGCCACCAGCAGCGGCGGGGTGGGGAATCAGCCCCAGCATTTT. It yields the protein CATSSGGVGNQPQHF.

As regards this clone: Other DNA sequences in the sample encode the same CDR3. CDR3 region: CASSYSRGPGELFF. CDR3 sequence (DNA): TGTGCCAGCAGTTACTCGCGAGGTCCCGGGGAGCTGTTTTTT. The V and J genes are TRBV6-5 and TRBJ2-2; no reliable D call. Trimming took off 0 bases at V and 6 bases at J, with 8 bases between the two ends. The germline V gene encodes CDR1 MNHEY and CDR2 SVGAGI. The CDR3 runs 14 residues.

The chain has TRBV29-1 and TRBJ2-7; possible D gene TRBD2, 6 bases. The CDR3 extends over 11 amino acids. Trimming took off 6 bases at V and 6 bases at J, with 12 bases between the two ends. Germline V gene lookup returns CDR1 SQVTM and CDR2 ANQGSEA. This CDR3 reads CSVTRESEQYF. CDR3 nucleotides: TGCAGCGTGACCCGGGAGTCCGAGCAGTACTTC.

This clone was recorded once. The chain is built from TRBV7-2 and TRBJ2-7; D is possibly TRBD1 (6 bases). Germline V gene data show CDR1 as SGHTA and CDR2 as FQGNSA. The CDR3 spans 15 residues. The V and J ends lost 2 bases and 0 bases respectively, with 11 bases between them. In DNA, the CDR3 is TGTGCCAGCAGCTTAAGCAGGGGAAGCTCCTACGAGCAGTACTTC. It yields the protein CASSLSRGSSYEQYF. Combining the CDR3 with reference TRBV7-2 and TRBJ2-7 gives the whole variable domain GAGVSQSPSNKVTEKGKDVELRCDPISGHTALYWYRQSLGQGLEFLIYFQGNSAPDKSGLPSDRFSAERTGGSVSTLTIQRTQQEDSAVYLCASSLSRGSSYEQYFGPGTRLTVT.

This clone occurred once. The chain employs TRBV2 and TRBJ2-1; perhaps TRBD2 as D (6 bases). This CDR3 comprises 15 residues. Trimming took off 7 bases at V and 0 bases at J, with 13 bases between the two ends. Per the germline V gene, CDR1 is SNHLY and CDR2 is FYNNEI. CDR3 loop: CASTGGSLSYNEQFF. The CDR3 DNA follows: TGTGCCAGCACAGGAGGGTCGCTCTCCTACAATGAGCAGTTCTTC.

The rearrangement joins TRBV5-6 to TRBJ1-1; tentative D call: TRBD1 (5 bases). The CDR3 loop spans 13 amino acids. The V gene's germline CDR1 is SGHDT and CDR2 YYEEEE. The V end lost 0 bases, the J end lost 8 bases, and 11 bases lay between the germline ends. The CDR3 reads CASSLGWDGEAFF. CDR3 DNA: TGTGCCAGCAGCTTGGGGTGGGACGGAGAAGCTTTCTTT.

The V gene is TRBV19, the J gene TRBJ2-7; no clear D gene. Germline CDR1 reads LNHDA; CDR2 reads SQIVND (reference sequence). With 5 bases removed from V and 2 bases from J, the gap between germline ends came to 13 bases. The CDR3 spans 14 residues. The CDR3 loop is CASSQDGLPYEQYF. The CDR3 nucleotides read TGTGCCAGTAGTCAAGACGGATTACCCTACGAGCAGTACTTC.

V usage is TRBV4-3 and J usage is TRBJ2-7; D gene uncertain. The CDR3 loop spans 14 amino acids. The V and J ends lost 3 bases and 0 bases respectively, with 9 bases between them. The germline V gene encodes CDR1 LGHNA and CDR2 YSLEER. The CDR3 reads CASSHGKSSYEQYF. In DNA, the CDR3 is TGCGCCAGCAGCCATGGCAAATCCTCCTACGAGCAGTACTTC.

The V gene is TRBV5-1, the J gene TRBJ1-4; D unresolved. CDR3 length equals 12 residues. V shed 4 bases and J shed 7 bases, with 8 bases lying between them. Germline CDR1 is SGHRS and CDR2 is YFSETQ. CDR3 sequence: CASSPAGEKLFF. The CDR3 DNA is TGCGCCAGCAGCCCAGCGGGTGAAAAACTGTTTTTT.

This chain's CDR3 is CSVEVILAGDGGEQFF. The CDR3 region has the DNA TGCAGCGTTGAAGTTATACTAGCGGGAGATGGCGGTGAGCAGTTCTTC. This chain connects TRBV29-1 to TRBJ2-1; TRBD2 matches at 11 bases. V dropped 1 base and J dropped 9; count of bases not matched to a gene: 11. Germline loops: CDR1 SQVTM, CDR2 ANQGSEA. CDR3 size: 16 residues.

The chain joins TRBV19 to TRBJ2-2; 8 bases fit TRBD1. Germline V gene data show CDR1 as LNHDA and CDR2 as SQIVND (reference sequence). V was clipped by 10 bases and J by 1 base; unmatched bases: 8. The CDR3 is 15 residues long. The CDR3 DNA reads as TGTGCCACCGAAGGACAGGGCGAGAACACCGGGGAGCTGTTTTTT. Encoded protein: CATEGQGENTGELFF.

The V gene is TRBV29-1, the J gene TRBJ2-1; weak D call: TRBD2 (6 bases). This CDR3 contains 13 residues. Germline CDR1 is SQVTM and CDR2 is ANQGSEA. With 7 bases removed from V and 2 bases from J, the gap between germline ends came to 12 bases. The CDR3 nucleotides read TGCAGCGCCCTTCTAGCGACCTACAATGAGCAGTTCTTC. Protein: CSALLATYNEQFF.

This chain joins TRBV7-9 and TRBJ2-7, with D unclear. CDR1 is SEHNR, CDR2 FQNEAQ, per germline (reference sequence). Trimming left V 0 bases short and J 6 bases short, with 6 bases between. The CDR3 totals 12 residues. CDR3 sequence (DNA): TGTGCCAGCAGCTTAGCAGGGCTCGAGCAGTACTTC. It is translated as CASSLAGLEQYF.

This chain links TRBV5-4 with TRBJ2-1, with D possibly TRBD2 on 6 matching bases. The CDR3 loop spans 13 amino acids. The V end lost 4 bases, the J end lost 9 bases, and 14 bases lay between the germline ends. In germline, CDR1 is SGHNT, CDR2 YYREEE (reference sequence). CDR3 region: CASSGGEAGEQFF. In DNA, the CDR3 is TGTGCCAGCAGCGGTGGGGAGGCCGGTGAGCAGTTCTTC.

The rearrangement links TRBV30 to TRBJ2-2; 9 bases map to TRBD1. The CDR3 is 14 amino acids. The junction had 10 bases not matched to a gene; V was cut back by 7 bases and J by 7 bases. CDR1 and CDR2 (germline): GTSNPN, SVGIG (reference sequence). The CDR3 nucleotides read TGTGCCTTCCGGGACAGGGATGTCGGCGGGGAGCTGTTTTTT. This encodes CAFRDRDVGGELFF.

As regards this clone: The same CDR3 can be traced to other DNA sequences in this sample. CDR3 nucleotides: TGTGCCAGCAGTTACTCCGGGTCCTACGAGCAGTACTTC. Translating gives CASSYSGSYEQYF. The V gene is TRBV6-5, the J gene TRBJ2-7; D is undetermined. The CDR3 covers 13 residues. The germline CDR1 and CDR2 sequences are MNHEY and SVGAGI. Trimming took off 0 bases at V and 1 base at J, with 4 bases between the two ends.

The DNA for the CDR3 is TGTGCCTGGAGAGGGACAGGCGCAACCAGCTCCTACAATGAGCAGTTCTTC. Its protein is CAWRGTGATSSYNEQFF. The chain links TRBV30 to TRBJ2-1; TRBD1 aligns across 8 bases. The CDR3 has 17 amino acids. The germline gives CDR1 GTSNPN, CDR2 SVGIG (reference sequence). V shed 3 bases and J 0 bases; nucleotides not matched to a gene: 10.

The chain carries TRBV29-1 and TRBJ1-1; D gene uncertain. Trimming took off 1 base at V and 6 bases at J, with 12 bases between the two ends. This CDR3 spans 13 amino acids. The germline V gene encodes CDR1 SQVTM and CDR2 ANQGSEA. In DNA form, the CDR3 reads TGCAGCGTTGAAGCCGTCAATATCCCTGAAGCTTTCTTT. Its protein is CSVEAVNIPEAFF.

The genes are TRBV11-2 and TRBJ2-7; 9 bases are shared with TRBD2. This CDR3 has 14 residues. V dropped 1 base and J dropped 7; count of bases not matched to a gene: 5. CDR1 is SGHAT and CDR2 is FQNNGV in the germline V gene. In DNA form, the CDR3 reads TGTGCCAGCAGCTTAGGCGGGAGGGCCGGTGAGCAGTACTTC. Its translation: CASSLGGRAGEQYF.

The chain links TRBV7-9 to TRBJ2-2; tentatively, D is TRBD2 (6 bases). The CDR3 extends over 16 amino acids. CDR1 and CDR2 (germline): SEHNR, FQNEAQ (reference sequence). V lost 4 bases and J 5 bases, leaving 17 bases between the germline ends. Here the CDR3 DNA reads TGTGCCAGCAGCTCCAGTGGGGGGAGAGGAACCGGGGAGCTGTTTTTT. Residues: CASSSSGGRGTGELFF.

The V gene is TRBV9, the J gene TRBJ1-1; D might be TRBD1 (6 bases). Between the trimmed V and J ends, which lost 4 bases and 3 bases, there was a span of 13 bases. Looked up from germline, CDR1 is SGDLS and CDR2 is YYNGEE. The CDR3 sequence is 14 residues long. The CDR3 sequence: CASSPTQGYTEAFF. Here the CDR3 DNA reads TGTGCCAGCAGCCCAACACAGGGATACACTGAAGCTTTCTTT.

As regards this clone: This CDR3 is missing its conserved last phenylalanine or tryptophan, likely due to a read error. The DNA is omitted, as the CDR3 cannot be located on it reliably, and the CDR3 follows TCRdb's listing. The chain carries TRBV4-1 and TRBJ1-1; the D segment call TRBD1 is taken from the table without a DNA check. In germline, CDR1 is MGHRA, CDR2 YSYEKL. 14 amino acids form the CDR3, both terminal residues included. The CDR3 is CASSEAGGRKGLTL.

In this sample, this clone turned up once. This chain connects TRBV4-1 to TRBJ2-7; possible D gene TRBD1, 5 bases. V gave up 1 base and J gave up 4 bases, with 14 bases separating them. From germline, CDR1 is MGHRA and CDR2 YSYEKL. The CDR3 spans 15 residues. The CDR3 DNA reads TGCGCCAGCAGCCAAGGTCAGGGATTACATTACGAGCAGTACTTC. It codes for CASSQGQGLHYEQYF.

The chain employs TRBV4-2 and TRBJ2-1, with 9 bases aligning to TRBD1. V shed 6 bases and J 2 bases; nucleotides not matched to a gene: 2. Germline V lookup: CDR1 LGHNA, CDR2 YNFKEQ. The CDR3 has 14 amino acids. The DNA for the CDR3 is TGTGCCAGCAGGGGACAGGGCCCCTACAATGAGCAGTTCTTC. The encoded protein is CASRGQGPYNEQFF.

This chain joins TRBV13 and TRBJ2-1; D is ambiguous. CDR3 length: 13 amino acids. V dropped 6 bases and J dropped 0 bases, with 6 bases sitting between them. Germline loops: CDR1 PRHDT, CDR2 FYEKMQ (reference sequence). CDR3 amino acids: CASRSSSYNEQFF. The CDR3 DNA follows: TGTGCCAGCAGGAGTAGCTCCTACAATGAGCAGTTCTTC.

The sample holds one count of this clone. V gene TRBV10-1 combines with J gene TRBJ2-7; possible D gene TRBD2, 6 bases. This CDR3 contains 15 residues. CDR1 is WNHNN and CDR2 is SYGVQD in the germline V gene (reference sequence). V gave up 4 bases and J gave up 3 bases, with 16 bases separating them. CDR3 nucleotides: TGCGCCAGCAGTGCGTTCCCGGGACTGGGCTACGAGCAGTACTTC. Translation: CASSAFPGLGYEQYF.

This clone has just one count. CDR3 DNA sequence: TGTGCCAGCAGTTTAAGAAGACTAGCGGGAGTTGCAGATACGCAGTATTTT. This sequence encodes CASSLRRLAGVADTQYF. The chain joins TRBV28 to TRBJ2-3; 12 positions agree with TRBD2. The trim removed 2 bases at V and 4 bases at J, leaving 7 bases unmatched. Germline-derived CDR1 and CDR2 are MDHEN and SYDVKM. The CDR3 extends over 17 amino acids.

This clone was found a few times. CDR3: CASSLVRDRRRAGANVLTF. The CDR3 nucleotides are TGTGCCAGCAGCTTAGTCCGGGACAGGCGAAGAGCTGGGGCCAACGTCCTGACTTTC. The chain employs TRBV7-9 and TRBJ2-6, with 8 nucleotides matching TRBD1. CDR3 length equals 19 residues. Germline CDR1 and CDR2: SEHNR and FQNEAQ (reference sequence). V shed 1 base, J shed 2 bases, and the junction held 10 bases outside the gene matches.

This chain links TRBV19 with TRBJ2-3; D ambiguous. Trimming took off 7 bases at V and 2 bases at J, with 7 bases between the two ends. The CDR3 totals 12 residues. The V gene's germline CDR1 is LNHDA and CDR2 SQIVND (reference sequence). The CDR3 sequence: CASMGNTDTQYF. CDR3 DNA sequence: TGTGCCAGTATGGGCAACACAGATACGCAGTATTTT.

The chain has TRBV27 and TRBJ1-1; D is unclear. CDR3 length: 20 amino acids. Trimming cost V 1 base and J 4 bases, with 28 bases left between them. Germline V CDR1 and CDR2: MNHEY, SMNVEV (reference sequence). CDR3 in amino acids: CASSLYSDPDQVVEGTEAFF. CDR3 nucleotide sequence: TGTGCCAGCAGTTTATATTCGGACCCAGACCAGGTGGTGGAGGGCACTGAAGCTTTCTTT.